This is a list of T cell receptor beta chains from one sample in a study of naive and memory T cell subsets. TCRdb reprocessed the UMI-ligation and nested PCR reads via MiXCR and lists one record per CDR3 protein. The data hold approximately 90,000 distinct CDR3 sequences, with 11% observed a single time. The sequenced sample consisted of naive CD4+ T cells from blood. These receptors were collected from a human donor in good health. The CDR3 runs from the conserved cysteine through the conserved F or W. Each record gives: D gene, J gene, V gene, CDR3 protein. D genes are given only for firm matches.

D: NA; J: TRBJ1-5; V: TRBV6-1; CDR3: CASSEVGGNQPQHF
D: NA; J: TRBJ2-2; V: TRBV20-1; CDR3: CSARVGGGGTGELFF
D: NA; J: TRBJ2-1; V: TRBV19; CDR3: CAASRGGVVSDEQFF
D: TRBD1; J: TRBJ1-2; V: TRBV18; CDR3: CASSLGQLYGYTF
D: NA; J: TRBJ2-5; V: TRBV4-3; CDR3: CASSQDSGAGETQYF
D: NA; J: TRBJ1-5; V: TRBV20-1; CDR3: CSARGGDQPQHF
D: NA; J: TRBJ2-7; V: TRBV12-3/TRBV12-4; CDR3: CASSLGRTALQSYEQYF
D: TRBD2; J: TRBJ2-3; V: TRBV19; CDR3: CASMRLAGGEDTQYF
D: TRBD2; J: TRBJ2-1; V: TRBV12-3/TRBV12-4; CDR3: CASSYSGRAYNEQFF
D: TRBD1; J: TRBJ1-2; V: TRBV12-3/TRBV12-4; CDR3: CASCRQGSGYTF
D: TRBD2; J: TRBJ2-7; V: TRBV20-1; CDR3: CSATGLAGGNEQYF
D: TRBD1; J: TRBJ1-5; V: TRBV7-6; CDR3: CASSLRQGGDQPQHF
D: NA; J: TRBJ2-3; V: TRBV7-2; CDR3: CASSLDLSTDTQYF
D: NA; J: TRBJ2-3; V: TRBV18; CDR3: CASSPIQLRITDTQYF
D: NA; J: TRBJ2-3; V: TRBV7-8; CDR3: CASSPSGTDTQYF
D: NA; J: TRBJ2-1; V: TRBV12-3/TRBV12-4; CDR3: CASSLLLIGPNEQFF
D: TRBD1; J: TRBJ1-4; V: TRBV4-3; CDR3: CASSQTARTGEREKLFF
D: NA; J: TRBJ2-3; V: TRBV5-4; CDR3: CASSLRLQTDTQYF
D: NA; J: TRBJ2-1; V: TRBV6-6; CDR3: CASSNPKLPSSYNEQFF
D: TRBD2; J: TRBJ2-7; V: TRBV7-2; CDR3: CASSLVPGLAGSEQYF
D: NA; J: TRBJ2-1; V: TRBV3-1; CDR3: CASSQVMTAIDEQFF
D: NA; J: TRBJ2-6; V: TRBV5-4; CDR3: CASSSLQGSSGANVLTF
D: TRBD2; J: TRBJ2-5; V: TRBV20-1; CDR3: CSAQRGAQQETQYF
D: TRBD1; J: TRBJ2-4; V: TRBV20-1; CDR3: CSARPTGTGGGRNIQYF
D: NA; J: TRBJ1-1; V: TRBV12-3/TRBV12-4; CDR3: CASSLEQSNTEAFF
D: TRBD1; J: TRBJ2-7; V: TRBV12-3/TRBV12-4; CDR3: CASSPTGAYEQYF
D: NA; J: TRBJ1-4; V: TRBV15; CDR3: CATSRDGATNEKLFF
D: TRBD2; J: TRBJ2-1; V: TRBV2; CDR3: CASSENGLAINEQFF
D: TRBD1; J: TRBJ2-6; V: TRBV7-6; CDR3: CASSLFGTGPSGANVLTF
D: TRBD2; J: TRBJ2-1; V: TRBV5-6; CDR3: CASSLFGLAEYNEQFF
D: NA; J: TRBJ2-1; V: TRBV18; CDR3: CASSPPSKTYNEQFF
D: NA; J: TRBJ2-7; V: TRBV27; CDR3: CASITWGRSSYEQYF
D: NA; J: TRBJ2-5; V: TRBV6-2/TRBV6-3; CDR3: CASSYIGVQETQYF
D: NA; J: TRBJ2-3; V: TRBV29-1; CDR3: CSGAEQSYLNTQYF
D: TRBD1; J: TRBJ1-2; V: TRBV7-2; CDR3: CASIQGTVANYGYTF
D: TRBD1; J: TRBJ2-7; V: TRBV18; CDR3: CASSPRGTGTGYEQYF
D: NA; J: TRBJ1-3; V: TRBV12-3/TRBV12-4; CDR3: CASSLGVGGSGNTIYF
D: TRBD2; J: TRBJ2-1; V: TRBV20-1; CDR3: CSASVSGRPTYNEQFF
D: NA; J: TRBJ2-2; V: TRBV6-2/TRBV6-3; CDR3: CASSYSMIYTGELFF
D: NA; J: TRBJ2-1; V: TRBV11-2; CDR3: CASSLSSSYNEQFF
D: NA; J: TRBJ2-3; V: TRBV12-3/TRBV12-4; CDR3: CASSLAGSTDTQYF
D: TRBD1; J: TRBJ2-2; V: TRBV15; CDR3: CATSRAGQGAFETGELFF
D: NA; J: TRBJ1-2; V: TRBV5-1; CDR3: CASSPDVNYGYTF
D: NA; J: TRBJ1-4; V: TRBV12-3/TRBV12-4; CDR3: CASSLDGGATNEKLFF
D: NA; J: TRBJ2-4; V: TRBV10-3; CDR3: CAISEGQGGAKNIQYF
D: NA; J: TRBJ2-5; V: TRBV2; CDR3: CASSEDLASQETQYF
D: NA; J: TRBJ1-1; V: TRBV12-3/TRBV12-4; CDR3: CASSFQANTEAFF
D: NA; J: TRBJ2-1; V: TRBV4-1; CDR3: CASSPESLPEQFF
D: TRBD2; J: TRBJ2-3; V: TRBV19; CDR3: CASSPRTSAVTQYF